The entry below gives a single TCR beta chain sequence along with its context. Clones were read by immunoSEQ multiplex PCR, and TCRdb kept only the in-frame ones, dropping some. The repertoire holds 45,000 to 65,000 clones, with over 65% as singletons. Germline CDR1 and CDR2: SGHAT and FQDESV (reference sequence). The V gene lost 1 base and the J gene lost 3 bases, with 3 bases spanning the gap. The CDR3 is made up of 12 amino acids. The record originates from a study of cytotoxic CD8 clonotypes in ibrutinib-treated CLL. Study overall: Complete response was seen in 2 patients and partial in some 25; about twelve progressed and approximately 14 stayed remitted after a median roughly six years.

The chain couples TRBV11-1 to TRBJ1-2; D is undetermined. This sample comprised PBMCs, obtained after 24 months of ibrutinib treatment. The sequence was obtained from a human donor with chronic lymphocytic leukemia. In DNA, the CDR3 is TGTGCCAGCAGCTTAGGAGACTATGGCTACACCTTC. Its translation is CASSLGDYGYTF.